This entry lists 15 T cell receptor beta chains sequenced from one sample in a study of shared clonotypes between healthy human individuals. The method was immunoSEQ multiplex PCR; TCRdb's version includes in-frame clones alone and lacks a portion of them. The sample includes approximately 2.5 million clones, 93% seen only once; the top ten take about 0.34%. The sequenced sample consisted of naive CD4+ T cells from PBMCs. Subset of the sample: CD45RA+ positively selected. These receptors were taken from a man aged 18 to 30 in good health. Some clones in this sample may be carry-over from other donors' samples.

This clone was found a few times. V and J are TRBV30 and TRBJ1-5; 8 positions match TRBD1. CDR1 GTSNPN and CDR2 SVGIG come from the germline V gene (reference sequence). The CDR3 consists of 14 residues. V was pared by 4 bases and J by 5 bases, with 7 bases of the junction left unmatched. The CDR3 loop is CAWTHQGAHQPQHF. The CDR3 nucleotides are TGTGCCTGGACACATCAGGGGGCCCATCAGCCCCAGCATTTT.

The chain combines TRBV5-1 with TRBJ1-6, with TRBD1 as a possible D gene (5 bases). This CDR3 region has 15 residues. Looked up from germline, CDR1 is SGHRS and CDR2 is YFSETQ. Trimming cost V 4 bases and J 8 bases, with 16 bases left between them. CDR3 sequence: CASSRQTDSDSPLHF. CDR3 nucleotide sequence: TGCGCCAGCAGCAGACAGACAGACTCAGATTCACCCCTCCACTTT.

The J gene is TRBJ2-1, the V gene TRBV15; perhaps TRBD1 as D (6 bases). This CDR3 is built from 15 residues. The germline gives CDR1 LNHNV, CDR2 YYDKDF (reference sequence). V gave up 2 bases and J gave up 0 bases, with 8 bases separating them. The CDR3 coding sequence is TGTGCCACCAGCAGACTCAGGGGCTCCTACAATGAGCAGTTCTTC. This sequence encodes CATSRLRGSYNEQFF.

The chain is built from TRBV5-4 and TRBJ2-2; D may be TRBD1 (6 bases). Germline CDR1 and CDR2: SGHNT and YYREEE (reference sequence). Trimming pared 0 bases from V and 3 bases from J, leaving 15 bases between. The CDR3 covers 17 residues. CDR3 loop: CASSLAPGRGDTGELFF. Here the CDR3 DNA reads TGTGCCAGCAGCTTGGCCCCGGGCAGGGGCGACACCGGGGAGCTGTTTTTT.

This chain joins TRBV13 and TRBJ2-6, with TRBD1 matching over 8 bases. Trimming removed 5 bases from V and 4 bases from J; junction bases left unmatched: 13. CDR3 length: 18 amino acids. The germline V gene has CDR1 PRHDT and CDR2 FYEKMQ (reference sequence). CDR3 region: CASSPGRGRAAGANVLTF. For the CDR3, the DNA is TGTGCCAGCAGCCCCGGCAGGGGGCGCGCGGCCGGGGCCAACGTCCTGACTTTC.

This chain uses TRBV14 with TRBJ1-1, with 8 nucleotides matching TRBD1. Trimming cost V 3 bases and J 3 bases; bases outside gene matches: 9. The CDR3 has 16 residues. Looked up from germline, CDR1 is SGHDN and CDR2 is FVKESK. The CDR3 DNA sequence: TGTGCCAGCAGCCACGGACAGGGCGTGGGTGACACTGAAGCTTTCTTT. It yields the protein CASSHGQGVGDTEAFF.

V and J are TRBV7-2 and TRBJ2-7; weak D call: TRBD1 (6 bases). Trimming took off 7 bases at V and 10 bases at J, with 23 bases between the two ends. Germline CDR1 and CDR2: SGHTA and FQGNSA. The CDR3 length is 14 residues. The CDR3: CASTTSPRGQSQYF. CDR3 nucleotide sequence: TGTGCCAGCACCACCTCCCCCAGGGGACAATCCCAGTACTTC.

The chain uses TRBV29-1 and TRBJ2-5, with D tentatively TRBD1 (6 bases). The CDR3 extends over 15 amino acids. Trimming pared 4 bases from V and 3 bases from J, leaving 18 bases between. The germline V gene encodes CDR1 SQVTM and CDR2 ANQGSEA. CDR3 bases: TGCAGCGTTGTTACGGACAGTCCGAAGGAAGAGACCCAGTACTTC. It is translated as CSVVTDSPKEETQYF.

The rearrangement uses TRBV2 and TRBJ2-1, with 10 bases aligning to TRBD2. The CDR3 extends over 16 amino acids. Germline-derived CDR1 and CDR2 are SNHLY and FYNNEI. The V segment lost 1 base and the J segment 10 bases; nucleotides outside the gene matches: 10. CDR3 coding DNA: TGTGCCAGCAGTGAAGTCTGGCTAGCGGGAGTAAAGGAGCAGTTCTTC. Its protein is CASSEVWLAGVKEQFF.

This chain links TRBV6-1 with TRBJ2-6; D not resolved. Looked up from germline, CDR1 is MNHNS and CDR2 is SASEGT. The V gene lost 1 base and the J gene lost 4 bases, with 8 bases spanning the gap. The CDR3 contains 15 residues. The CDR3 region is CASSEGVSGANVLTF. Here the CDR3 DNA reads TGTGCCAGCAGTGAAGGGGTGTCAGGGGCCAACGTCCTGACTTTC.

The chain has TRBV6-6 and TRBJ2-7, with TRBD1 identical over 8 bases. CDR3 length: 14 residues. With 10 bases clipped from V and 3 bases from J, the junction kept 11 bases outside the gene matches. Per the germline V gene, CDR1 is MNHNY and CDR2 is SVGAGI (reference sequence). CDR3 protein: CATNAAGGFYEQYF. Here the CDR3 DNA reads TGTGCCACCAACGCGGCAGGGGGCTTCTACGAGCAGTACTTC.

The chain couples TRBV5-1 to TRBJ2-1, with D possibly matching TRBD1 (5 bases). This CDR3 is 13 amino acids long. Germline lookup yields CDR1 SGHRS and CDR2 YFSETQ. Trimming left V 5 bases short and J 3 bases short, with 9 bases between. The CDR3 coding sequence is TGCGCCAGCAGACAGGAAATCTACAATGAGCAGTTCTTC. Its translation: CASRQEIYNEQFF.

The chain links TRBV5-6 to TRBJ2-1; no definite D call. This CDR3 region has 16 residues. Germline CDR1 reads SGHDT; CDR2 reads YYEEEE. V was shortened by 3 bases and J by 5 bases, with 18 bases between the two germline ends. The CDR3 loop is CASSYMLMASNNEQFF. DNA for the CDR3: TGTGCCAGCAGCTACATGTTGATGGCTAGTAACAATGAGCAGTTCTTC.

The chain links TRBV5-4 to TRBJ2-7; D perhaps matches TRBD2 (5 bases). Trimming removed 4 bases from V and 2 bases from J, with 13 bases in between. Germline V lookup: CDR1 SGHNT, CDR2 YYREEE (reference sequence). This CDR3 comprises 14 residues. CDR3 residues: CASSLRGSAYEQYF. The CDR3 DNA reads TGTGCCAGCAGCCTCCGGGGTAGCGCCTACGAGCAGTACTTC. The complete variable domain, with remaining parts taken from reference TRBV5-4 and TRBJ2-7, reads ETGVTQSPTHLIKTRGQQVTLRCSSQSGHNTVSWYQQALGQGPQFIFQYYREEENGRGNFPPRFSGLQFPNYSSELNVNALELDDSALYLCASSLRGSAYEQYFGPGTRLTVT.

This chain connects TRBV5-6 to TRBJ2-1; no firm D call. CDR3 length equals 11 residues. In germline, CDR1 is SGHDT, CDR2 YYEEEE. The V gene lost 4 bases and the J gene lost 10 bases, with 9 bases spanning the gap. For the CDR3, the DNA is TGTGCCAGCAGCCTATTTCTCGAGCAGTTCTTC. The encoded protein is CASSLFLEQFF.